Below are 27 T cell receptor beta chains sequenced from a single sample in a study of blood T cells in healthy people across ages. A J-beta primer mix and a sample-barcoded 5' primer were used in a second PCR of about 7 to 12 cycles. MiXCR was run by TCRdb on the 5' RACE reads, yielding one entry per CDR3 protein. The sample includes some 700,000 distinct CDR3 sequences, 40% to 45% of them seen just once. Sample: blood. All receptors derive from a woman in her sixties or seventies in good health.

The gene calls are TRBV3-1 and TRBJ2-7; D is perhaps TRBD2 (6 bases). The closer fit of TRBJ2-5 to the DNA end suggests the J call may be wrong. The CDR3 contains 14 residues. Germline CDR1 and CDR2: LGHDT and YNNKEL (reference sequence). The CDR3, as DNA: TGTGCCAGCAGCCAGCGGGGAGCTCATGTGACCCAGTACTTC. Translating gives CASSQRGAHVTQYF.

The chain employs TRBV6-6 and TRBJ2-7; D is unresolved. Trimming removed 3 bases from V and 5 bases from J, with 23 bases in between. CDR3 length: 17 residues. CDR1 is MNHNY and CDR2 is SVGAGI in the germline V gene (reference sequence). CDR3 DNA: TGTGCCAGCAGTTATTCCCCCCCTACCGGGTTGTATAACGAGCAGTACTTC. Translation gives CASSYSPPTGLYNEQYF.

In its sample, this clonotype was seen a few times. V is TRBV11-2 and J is TRBJ2-5; D remains ambiguous. The CDR3 loop spans 14 amino acids. Germline CDR1 is SGHAT and CDR2 is FQNNGV. Trimming cost V 0 bases and J 6 bases, with 11 bases left between them. CDR3 residues: CASSLDPISQTQYF. CDR3 in DNA: TGTGCCAGCAGCTTAGACCCAATTAGCCAGACCCAGTACTTC. Filled out from reference TRBV11-2 and TRBJ2-5, the complete variable domain reads EAGVAQSPRYKIIEKRQSVAFWCNPISGHATLYWYQQILGQGPKLLIQFQNNGVVDDSQLPKDRFSAERLKGVDSTLKIQPAKLEDSAVYLCASSLDPISQTQYFGPGTRLLVL.

This CDR3 is CASAGDRREQYF. The CDR3 DNA reads as TGTGCCAGCGCTGGGGATCGTCGCGAGCAGTACTTC. This chain joins TRBV6-2 or TRBV6-3 and TRBJ2-7; no firm D call. The CDR3 length is 12 residues. The germline V gene has CDR1 MNHEY and CDR2 SVGEGT. V was pared by 8 bases and J by 6 bases, with 14 bases between.

The chain combines TRBV7-3 with TRBJ2-5; TRBD1 or TRBD2 may be the D gene (5 bases each). CDR3 length equals 16 residues. Germline lookup yields CDR1 SGHTA and CDR2 FQGTGA. Deletions cut 2 bases from V and 2 bases from J, with 15 bases between. CDR3 sequence: CASSLRPAGTQETQYF. CDR3 DNA sequence: TGTGCCAGCAGCTTACGTCCTGCAGGGACGCAAGAGACCCAGTACTTC.

Only a few counts were recorded for this clonotype. The rearrangement joins TRBV27 to TRBJ2-7, with 11 positions matching TRBD1. The CDR3 contains 13 residues. Trimming cost V 7 bases and J 6 bases; bases outside gene matches: 5. Germline CDR1 and CDR2: MNHEY and SMNVEV (reference sequence). The CDR3: CASTGQGAREQYF. CDR3 DNA sequence: TGTGCCAGCACTGGACAGGGGGCCCGCGAGCAGTACTTC.

The chain links TRBV10-2 to TRBJ2-5, with D possibly TRBD1 on 6 matching bases. CDR3 length equals 16 residues. The ends were cut back, 3 bases at V and 2 bases at J, with 16 bases in the middle. Germline CDR1 is WSHSY and CDR2 is SAAADI. In DNA, the CDR3 is TGCGCCAGCAGTGAAGGGGGACCCCGAAATCAAGAGACCCAGTACTTC. It translates to CASSEGGPRNQETQYF.

A note on this clonotype: Its ends do not fully match the called genes, so a read error is possible. This chain joins TRBV20-1 and TRBJ1-2; 8 bases match TRBD1. Germline V CDR1 and CDR2: DFQATT, SNEGSKA (reference sequence). CDR3 length: 12 residues. The CDR3 region is CSGQGANYGHTF. The CDR3 bases are TGCAGCGGACAGGGAGCTAACTATGGCCACACCTTC.

This chain links TRBV18 with TRBJ2-4; a possible D gene is TRBD1 (5 bases). The DNA end favors TRBJ2-7, so the J call may be wrong. This CDR3 comprises 16 residues. In germline, CDR1 is KGHSH, CDR2 LQKENI. CDR3 nucleotides: TGTGCCAGCTCACCGGACGGTCAGTTACGTACAGGCGAGCAGTACTTC. The encoded protein is CASSPDGQLRTGEQYF.

V gene TRBV14 combines with J gene TRBJ2-1, with D unresolved. Germline V CDR1 and CDR2: SGHDN, FVKESK. The V gene lost 3 bases and the J gene lost 4 bases, with 10 bases spanning the gap. This CDR3 comprises 14 residues. Here the CDR3 reads CASSHVTVYNEQFF. DNA of the CDR3: TGTGCCAGCAGCCACGTAACAGTATACAATGAGCAGTTCTTC.

CDR3 residues: CSANLGLAGIIEQYF. In nucleotides, the CDR3 is TGCAGTGCTAACCTGGGACTAGCGGGGATCATTGAGCAGTACTTC. V gene TRBV20-1 combines with J gene TRBJ2-5, with 13 nucleotides matching TRBD2. CDR3 length: 15 residues. Germline V lookup: CDR1 DFQATT, CDR2 SNEGSKA (reference sequence). Unmatched junction bases numbered 13, after V lost 4 bases and J lost 11 bases.

The V and J genes are TRBV11-2 and TRBJ2-3; a possible D gene is TRBD1 (6 bases). Trimming took 5 bases from V and 7 from J, leaving 13 bases between them. Per the germline V gene, CDR1 is SGHAT and CDR2 is FQNNGV. The CDR3 is made up of 13 amino acids. CDR3 residues: CASSPGQSHTQYF. CDR3 nucleotide sequence: TGTGCCAGCAGCCCCGGACAGTCCCATACGCAGTATTTT.

This clonotype was observed a few times. This sequence joins TRBV10-3 and TRBJ2-1; 12 nucleotides match TRBD2. Germline CDR1 reads ENHRY; CDR2 reads SYGVKD. The CDR3 covers 15 residues. J lost 4 bases, V lost 7 bases, and 5 bases had no gene match. The CDR3 reads CAITRTSGVYNEQFF. The CDR3, as DNA: TGTGCCATCACTAGGACTAGCGGGGTTTACAATGAGCAGTTCTTC.

This chain connects TRBV3-1 to TRBJ2-3; TRBD2 might be the D (6 bases). The V gene's germline CDR1 is LGHDT and CDR2 YNNKEL (reference sequence). The CDR3 is 13 amino acids. Trimming stripped 4 bases from V and 5 bases from J, with 10 bases between. CDR3 amino acids: CASSPPGGDTQYF. In DNA form, the CDR3 reads TGTGCCAGCAGCCCCCCCGGGGGAGATACGCAGTATTTT.

The V gene is TRBV2, the J gene TRBJ1-4; D remains ambiguous. The CDR3 totals 15 residues. V was shortened by 5 bases and J by 4 bases, with 14 bases between the two germline ends. The germline CDR1 and CDR2 sequences are SNHLY and FYNNEI. The CDR3 nucleotides read TGTGCCAGCAGTCCCCGGACTGTCATTAATGAAAAACTGTTTTTT. It yields the protein CASSPRTVINEKLFF.

The table lists this clonotype with many counts. This chain connects TRBV9 to TRBJ2-1; maybe TRBD2 (5 bases). V shed 0 bases and J shed 4 bases, with 14 bases lying between them. The CDR3 runs 16 residues. The germline CDR1 and CDR2 sequences are SGDLS and YYNGEE. In nucleotides, the CDR3 is TGTGCCAGCAGCGTAGCGCCTAGCCCCCTATACAATGAGCAGTTCTTC. This codes for CASSVAPSPLYNEQFF. Full variable domain (missing parts from reference TRBV9 and TRBJ2-1): DSGVTQTPKHLITATGQRVTLRCSPRSGDLSVYWYQQSLDQGLQFLIQYYNGEERAKGNILERFSAQQFPDLHSELNLSSLELGDSALYFCASSVAPSPLYNEQFFGPGTRLTVL.

This clonotype was seen a few times. This may stem from a read error, because a much larger clone lies one nucleotide away. The V call is TRBV11-1, the J call TRBJ2-7, with 9 bases identical to TRBD2. Germline V lookup: CDR1 SGHAT, CDR2 FQDESV (reference sequence). The CDR3 runs 14 residues. The CDR3 is CASSIAGATYEQYF. CDR3 in DNA: TGTGCCAGCAGCATAGCGGGGGCAACCTACGAGCAGTACTTC.

This clonotype was counted many times. V is TRBV7-2 and J is TRBJ2-1; tentative D call: TRBD1 (5 bases). With 6 bases removed from V and 0 bases from J, the gap between germline ends came to 12 bases. Germline assignment: CDR1 SGHTA and CDR2 FQGNSA. CDR3 length: 15 residues. The CDR3 DNA reads as TGTGCCAGCAGGTTTGCAGGGTACTCCTACAATGAGCAGTTCTTC. Translating it yields CASRFAGYSYNEQFF.

V and J are TRBV27 and TRBJ1-5; 8 bases are shared with TRBD1. Germline V gives CDR1 MNHEY, CDR2 SMNVEV (reference sequence). The CDR3 runs to 15 residues. With V trimmed by 5 bases and J by 3 bases, 6 bases remained unmatched. The CDR3 nucleotides are TGTGCCAGCAGTAAGGACAGGGAGGACAATCAGCCCCAGCATTTT. It is translated as CASSKDREDNQPQHF.

The rearrangement uses TRBV5-6 and TRBJ2-1, with TRBD1 as a possible D gene (6 bases). This CDR3 is 15 amino acids long. Trimming shortened V by 4 bases and J by 6 bases, and 17 bases separated the two germline ends. Germline V gene data show CDR1 as SGHDT and CDR2 as YYEEEE. Written as DNA, the CDR3 is TGTGCCAGCAGCACCTACACAGGGTGGGGCAATGAGCAGTTCTTC. Encoded protein: CASSTYTGWGNEQFF.

This clonotype showed up just a few times. V usage is TRBV28 and J usage is TRBJ2-2; weak D call: TRBD1 (5 bases). Trimming removed 6 bases at V and 7 bases at J, with 15 bases between. The CDR3 loop spans 14 amino acids. Germline V gene sequence: CDR1 MDHEN, CDR2 SYDVKM. CDR3 region: CASRVGRLNGELFF. For the CDR3, the DNA is TGTGCCAGCAGAGTGGGGCGGCTGAACGGGGAGCTGTTTTTT.

In its sample, this clonotype was seen many times. The genes are TRBV6-6 and TRBJ2-7; 7 bases align to TRBD2. After removal of 4 bases from V and 2 bases from J, the junction contained 8 bases not matched to a gene. In germline, CDR1 is MNHNY, CDR2 SVGAGI (reference sequence). The CDR3 sequence is 15 residues long. The CDR3 region is CASSFLSSGTYEQYF. The CDR3, as DNA: TGTGCCAGCAGTTTTTTGTCTAGCGGAACCTACGAGCAGTACTTC.

This chain connects TRBV30 to TRBJ2-5, with TRBD2 matching over 9 bases. This CDR3 comprises 15 residues. Germline CDR1 and CDR2: GTSNPN and SVGIG (reference sequence). V trimming: 0 bases; J trimming: 11 bases; junction bases outside the gene matches: 13. The CDR3, as DNA: TGTGCCTGGAGTGTTAACACCGGGACTAGCATTGAGCAGTACTTC. It specifies CAWSVNTGTSIEQYF.

DNA for the CDR3: TGTGCCAGCAGATGGACTAGCGGGAGCCCAGATACGCAGTATTTT. It specifies CASRWTSGSPDTQYF. The chain links TRBV6-5 to TRBJ2-3, with 13 bases lining up with TRBD2. The ends lost 6 bases at V and 4 bases at J; junction bases unmatched: 4. The V gene's germline CDR1 is MNHEY and CDR2 SVGAGI. The CDR3 extends over 15 amino acids.

The V call is TRBV10-3, the J call TRBJ2-7; the D gene is possibly TRBD1 (6 bases). The CDR3 sequence is 14 residues long. The V gene lost 6 bases and the J gene lost 3 bases, with 15 bases spanning the gap. Germline V gene sequence: CDR1 ENHRY, CDR2 SYGVKD. The CDR3 protein is CAISPGTRDYEQYF. The DNA of the CDR3 is TGTGCCATCAGCCCCGGGACACGAGACTACGAGCAGTACTTC.

This chain links TRBV6-2 or TRBV6-3 with TRBJ2-7; 7 nucleotides align to TRBD2. CDR1 is MNHEY and CDR2 is SVGEGT in the germline V gene. The trim removed 2 bases at V and 8 bases at J, leaving 9 bases unmatched. The CDR3 loop spans 14 amino acids. This chain's CDR3 is CASSYSGTAGKQYF. The CDR3 DNA reads TGTGCCAGCAGTTACAGCGGGACCGCCGGGAAGCAGTACTTC.

The genes are TRBV24-1 and TRBJ2-1; D gene uncertain. The CDR3 length is 14 residues. The germline CDR1 and CDR2 sequences are KGHDR and SFDVKD. Trimming shortened V by 3 bases and J by 5 bases, and 10 bases separated the two germline ends. This CDR3 reads CATSDVRADNEQFF. As DNA, the CDR3 is TGTGCCACCAGTGATGTTAGGGCAGACAATGAGCAGTTCTTC.